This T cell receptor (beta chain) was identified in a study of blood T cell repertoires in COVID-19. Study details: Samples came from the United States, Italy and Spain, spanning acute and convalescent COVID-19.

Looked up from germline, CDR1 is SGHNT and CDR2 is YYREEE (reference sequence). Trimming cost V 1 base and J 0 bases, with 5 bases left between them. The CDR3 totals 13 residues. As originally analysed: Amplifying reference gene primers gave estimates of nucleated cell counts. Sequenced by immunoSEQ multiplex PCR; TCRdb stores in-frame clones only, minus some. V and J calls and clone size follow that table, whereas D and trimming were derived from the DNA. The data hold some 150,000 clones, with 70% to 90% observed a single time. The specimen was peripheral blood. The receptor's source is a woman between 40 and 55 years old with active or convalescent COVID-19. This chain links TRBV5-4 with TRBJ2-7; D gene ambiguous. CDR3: CASSLYGSYEQYF. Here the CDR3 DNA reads TGTGCCAGCAGCTTGTACGGCTCCTACGAGCAGTACTTC. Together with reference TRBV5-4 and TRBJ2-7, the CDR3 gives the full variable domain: ETGVTQSPTHLIKTRGQQVTLRCSSQSGHNTVSWYQQALGQGPQFIFQYYREEENGRGNFPPRFSGLQFPNYSSELNVNALELDDSALYLCASSLYGSYEQYFGPGTRLTVT.